This T cell receptor beta chain was obtained from a study of cytomegalovirus exposure and HLA in healthy donors. Researchers ran the PCR with 60 Vbeta and 13 Jbeta primers. Clones were read by immunoSEQ multiplex PCR, and TCRdb kept only the in-frame ones, dropping some. The sample records roughly 150,000 clones, 65% to 80% being singletons. The germline CDR1 and CDR2 sequences are ENHRY and SYGVKD. This CDR3 comprises 12 residues. The chain uses TRBV10-3 and TRBJ2-5; no definite D call. The end of the DNA fits TRBJ2-7 better, so the J call may be wrong. The sequence derives from a male donor in good health and CMV-seronegative. Sequenced sample: PBMCs. For the CDR3, the DNA is TGTGCCATCAGCTCGAGCTCCTACGAGCAGTACTTC. Translating gives CAISSSSYEQYF.